The 18 T cell receptor beta chains in this list originate from one sample, sequenced in a study of T-cell reconstitution after alpha-beta-depleted transplantation in children. Molecular barcoding with unique molecular identifiers was used for the TCRbeta library. TCRdb itself ran the PCR reads through MiXCR, one entry per CDR3 protein. Of 900,000 or so distinct CDR3 sequences in the sample, around 15% were seen once. Sequencing was performed on PBMCs, mostly from graft donor cells, taken 360 days after TCRalphabeta/CD19-depleted stem cell transplant. The receptors originated from a male patient aged 5 to 17 who had a stem cell transplant for acute lymphoblastic leukemia, so the T cells may come from the graft donor.

This clonotype has only a few counts. The chain is built from TRBV9 and TRBJ2-3; TRBD2 aligns across 10 bases. CDR3 length: 16 amino acids. V trimming: 4 bases; J trimming: 5 bases; junction bases outside the gene matches: 10. Germline loops: CDR1 SGDLS, CDR2 YYNGEE. CDR3 DNA: TGTGCCAGCAGCCCGCGGACTAGCGGTTCTTTAGATACGCAGTATTTT. It encodes CASSPRTSGSLDTQYF.

The V call is TRBV7-9, the J call TRBJ2-3; perhaps TRBD2 as D (5 bases). The ends were cut back, 5 bases at V and 4 bases at J, with 13 bases in the middle. This CDR3 spans 14 amino acids. CDR1 is SEHNR, CDR2 FQNEAQ, per germline (reference sequence). The CDR3 coding sequence is TGTGCCAGCAGCCCTCAACTAGTGGCAGATACGCAGTATTTT. This sequence encodes CASSPQLVADTQYF. Full variable domain (remainder filled in from reference TRBV7-9 and TRBJ2-3): DTGVSQNPRHKITKRGQNVTFRCDPISEHNRLYWYRQTLGQGPEFLTYFQNEAQLEKSRLLSDRFSAERPKGSFSTLEIQRTEQGDSAMYLCASSPQLVADTQYFGPGTRLTVL.

The rearrangement joins TRBV5-1 to TRBJ2-1; D is undetermined. Trimming pared 3 bases from V and 8 bases from J, leaving 15 bases between. The length of the CDR3 is 14 residues. CDR1 is SGHRS, CDR2 YFSETQ, per germline. In DNA, the CDR3 is TGCGCCAGCAGCTACACCGGGCTCAGGCATGAGCAGTTCTTC. This sequence encodes CASSYTGLRHEQFF.

Only a few counts were recorded for this clonotype. The chain has TRBV4-1 and TRBJ2-1; TRBD2 matches at 12 bases. V dropped 4 bases and J dropped 1; count of bases not matched to a gene: 8. Germline loops: CDR1 MGHRA, CDR2 YSYEKL. The CDR3 has 18 amino acids. The DNA of the CDR3 is TGCGCCAGCAGCCCGAGGACTAGCGGGGCCTTATCCTACAATGAGCAGTTCTTC. As protein: CASSPRTSGALSYNEQFF.

V usage is TRBV5-6 and J usage is TRBJ2-7, with TRBD2 matching over 12 bases. The CDR3 covers 15 residues. After removal of 3 bases from V and 6 bases from J, the junction contained 7 bases not matched to a gene. CDR1 and CDR2 from the germline V gene are SGHDT and YYEEEE. This CDR3 reads CASSYEGLAGLEQYF. CDR3 DNA sequence: TGTGCCAGCAGCTATGAAGGACTAGCGGGACTCGAGCAGTACTTC.

Many counts were recorded for this clonotype. Mismatch with germline at one junction end may stem from a read error. The gene calls are TRBV27 and TRBJ2-5; D is perhaps TRBD1 (7 bases). Germline lookup yields CDR1 MNHEY and CDR2 SMNVEV (reference sequence). CDR3 length equals 13 residues. The CDR3 region has the DNA TGCGCCAGCAGTCGACAGGGAGGAGAGACCCAGTACTTC. As protein: CASSRQGGETQYF.

This clonotype has more than one count but fewer than ten. This chain uses TRBV7-7 with TRBJ2-1; 7 bases map to TRBD2. The trim removed 3 bases at V and 0 bases at J, leaving 5 bases unmatched. Germline V gene lookup returns CDR1 SSHAT and CDR2 FNYEAQ (reference sequence). The CDR3 contains 16 residues. The CDR3 sequence is CASSLSGAHSYNEQFF. The CDR3 DNA reads TGTGCCAGCAGCTTGAGCGGGGCTCACTCCTACAATGAGCAGTTCTTC.

This chain joins TRBV23-1 and TRBJ2-7; 8 positions match TRBD2. TRBV23-1 is reported as an ORF; its role is uncertain. V lost 7 bases and J lost 4; bases outside the gene matches: 9. The CDR3 runs to 14 residues. CDR3 protein: CASKMRAGVYEQYF. The CDR3 DNA is TGCGCCAGCAAAATGAGAGCGGGAGTGTACGAGCAGTACTTC.

The chain couples TRBV11-1 to TRBJ2-4, with TRBD1 matching over 12 bases. Germline assignment: CDR1 SGHAT and CDR2 FQDESV (reference sequence). Unmatched junction bases numbered 14, after V lost 6 bases and J lost 2 bases. The CDR3 has 19 residues. Here the CDR3 DNA reads TGTGCCAGCAGTTTGGGGGACAGGGGGCGCCGAACCCCCAAAAACATTCAGTACTTC. Its translation: CASSLGDRGRRTPKNIQYF.

This clonotype was picked up many times. The CDR3 sequence: CASSLDGGPYEKLFF. The CDR3 DNA sequence: TGTGCCAGCAGTTTGGACGGGGGGCCGTATGAAAAACTGTTTTTT. The chain employs TRBV12-3 or TRBV12-4 and TRBJ1-4; D possibly corresponds to TRBD1 (6 bases). V gave up 3 bases and J gave up 6 bases, with 14 bases separating them. This CDR3 has 15 residues.

On this clonotype: This may arise from a read error, as a much more abundant clone is one base away. This sequence joins TRBV5-1 and TRBJ2-7, with TRBD2 as a possible D gene (5 bases). V shed 3 bases and J shed 4 bases, with 14 bases lying between them. Germline loops: CDR1 SGHRS, CDR2 YFSETQ. The CDR3 is 14 amino acids. The CDR3 nucleotides read TGCGCCAGCAGCTCGACGGGATGGCTTTACGAGCAGTACTTC. Its translation is CASSSTGWLYEQYF.

This clonotype was detected a few times. The rearrangement uses TRBV4-1 and TRBJ2-7; 8 positions match TRBD2. V gave up 2 bases and J gave up 2 bases; unmatched junction bases: 8. Germline CDR1 and CDR2: MGHRA and YSYEKL. The CDR3 loop spans 16 amino acids. The CDR3 sequence is CASSQLALAVTYEQYF. The CDR3 DNA reads as TGCGCCAGCAGCCAACTCGCACTAGCGGTAACCTACGAGCAGTACTTC.

The chain uses TRBV12-3 or TRBV12-4 and TRBJ2-1; no clear D gene. V shed 11 bases and J shed 5 bases, with 16 bases lying between them. The CDR3 has 13 amino acids. CDR3 amino acids: CASEGWQDNEQFF. CDR3 nucleotide sequence: TGTGCCTCCGAAGGCTGGCAGGACAATGAGCAGTTCTTC.

The sample holds many counts of this clonotype. The J gene is TRBJ1-1, the V gene TRBV20-1; a possible D gene is TRBD1 (5 bases). The V gene lost 1 base and the J gene lost 7 bases, with 13 bases spanning the gap. There are 13 residues in the CDR3. Germline V lookup: CDR1 DFQATT, CDR2 SNEGSKA (reference sequence). Here the CDR3 reads CSARVRRVDEAFF. Here the CDR3 DNA reads TGCAGTGCTAGAGTTCGCAGGGTAGATGAAGCTTTCTTT.

This clonotype came up a few times. This chain joins TRBV20-1 and TRBJ1-1, with a tentative D call TRBD1 (6 bases). The CDR3 spans 16 residues. V lost 1 base and J 1 base, leaving 16 bases between the germline ends. Looked up from germline, CDR1 is DFQATT and CDR2 is SNEGSKA (reference sequence). The CDR3, as DNA: TGCAGTGCTAGAGGCCCATGGACAGTGCAGAACACTGAAGCTTTCTTT. It is translated as CSARGPWTVQNTEAFF.

This clonotype was recorded at least ten times. The rearrangement joins TRBV15 to TRBJ2-2; no firm D call. The germline V gene has CDR1 LNHNV and CDR2 YYDKDF (reference sequence). V lost 0 bases to trimming and J lost 2 bases, with 13 bases between them. This CDR3 is built from 17 residues. The CDR3 bases are TGTGCCACCAGCAGAGAATGGGCGAGCGCCAACACCGGGGAGCTGTTTTTT. This encodes CATSREWASANTGELFF.

J is TRBJ2-3 and V is TRBV10-3; TRBD2 is a possible D gene (6 bases). There are 17 residues in the CDR3. Trimming cost V 0 bases and J 2 bases, with 15 bases left between them. Germline lookup yields CDR1 ENHRY and CDR2 SYGVKD. CDR3 DNA sequence: TGTGCCATCAGTGAGTCGAATCGGGCGGGGCCCACAGATACGCAGTATTTT. Its protein is CAISESNRAGPTDTQYF.

There are many counts of this clonotype. The chain combines TRBV7-9 with TRBJ1-4; 10 nucleotides match TRBD1. V was pared by 3 bases and J by 4 bases, with 8 bases of the junction left unmatched. The length of the CDR3 is 17 residues. The germline CDR1 and CDR2 sequences are SEHNR and FQNEAQ (reference sequence). The CDR3 nucleotides read TGTGCCAGCAGCTTCCGAGACAGGGGGCGGTTTAATGAAAAACTGTTTTTT. Protein product: CASSFRDRGRFNEKLFF.